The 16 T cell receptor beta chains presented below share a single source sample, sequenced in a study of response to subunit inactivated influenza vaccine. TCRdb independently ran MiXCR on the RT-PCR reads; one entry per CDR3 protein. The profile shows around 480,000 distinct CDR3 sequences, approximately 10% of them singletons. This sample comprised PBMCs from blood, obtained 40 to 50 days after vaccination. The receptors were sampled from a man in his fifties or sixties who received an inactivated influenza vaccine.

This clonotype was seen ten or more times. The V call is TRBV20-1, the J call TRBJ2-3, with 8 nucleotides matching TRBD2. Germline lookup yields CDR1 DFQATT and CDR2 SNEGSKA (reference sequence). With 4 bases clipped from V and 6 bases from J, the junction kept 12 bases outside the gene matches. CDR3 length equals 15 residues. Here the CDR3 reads CSATISGGFVDTQYF. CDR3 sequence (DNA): TGCAGTGCTACTATAAGCGGGGGATTTGTTGATACGCAGTATTTT.

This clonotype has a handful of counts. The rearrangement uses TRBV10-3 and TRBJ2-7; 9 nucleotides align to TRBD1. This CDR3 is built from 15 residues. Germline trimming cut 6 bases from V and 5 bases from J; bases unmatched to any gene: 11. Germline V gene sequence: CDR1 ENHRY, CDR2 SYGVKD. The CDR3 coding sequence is TGTGCCATCAGCGCACCACAGGGGGCGCGGGACGAGCAGTACTTC. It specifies CAISAPQGARDEQYF.

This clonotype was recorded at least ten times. DNA of the CDR3: TGTGCCAGCAGTCTCGGGACACACAATGAGCAGTTCTTC. Protein product: CASSLGTHNEQFF. The J gene is TRBJ2-1, the V gene TRBV12-3 or TRBV12-4, with D perhaps matching TRBD1 (6 bases). Trimming took off 5 bases at V and 5 bases at J, with 10 bases between the two ends. The CDR3 totals 13 residues.

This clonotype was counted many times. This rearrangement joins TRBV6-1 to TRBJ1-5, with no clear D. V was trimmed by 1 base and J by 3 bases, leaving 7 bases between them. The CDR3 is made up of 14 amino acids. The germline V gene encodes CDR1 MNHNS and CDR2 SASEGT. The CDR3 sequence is CASSEEGINQPQHF. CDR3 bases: TGTGCCAGCAGTGAAGAAGGCATCAATCAGCCCCAGCATTTT.

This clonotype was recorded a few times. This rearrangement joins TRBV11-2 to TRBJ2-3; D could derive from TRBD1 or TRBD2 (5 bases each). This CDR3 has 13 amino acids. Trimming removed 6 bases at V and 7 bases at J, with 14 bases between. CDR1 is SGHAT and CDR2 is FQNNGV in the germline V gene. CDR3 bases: TGTGCCAGCAGACGGGGACCCTCATATACGCAGTATTTT. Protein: CASRRGPSYTQYF.

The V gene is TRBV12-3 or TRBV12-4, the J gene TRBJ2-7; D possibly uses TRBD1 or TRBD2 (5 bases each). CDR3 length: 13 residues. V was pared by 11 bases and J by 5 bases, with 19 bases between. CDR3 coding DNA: TGTGCCTCCTCGGGGCAGGGTGGAAACGAGCAGTACTTC. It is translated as CASSGQGGNEQYF.

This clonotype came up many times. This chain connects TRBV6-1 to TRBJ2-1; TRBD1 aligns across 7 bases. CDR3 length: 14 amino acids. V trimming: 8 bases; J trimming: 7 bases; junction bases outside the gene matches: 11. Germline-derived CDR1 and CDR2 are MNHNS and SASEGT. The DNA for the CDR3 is TGTGCCAGCGGGCACAGGGGAACTACAAATGAGCAGTTCTTC. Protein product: CASGHRGTTNEQFF.

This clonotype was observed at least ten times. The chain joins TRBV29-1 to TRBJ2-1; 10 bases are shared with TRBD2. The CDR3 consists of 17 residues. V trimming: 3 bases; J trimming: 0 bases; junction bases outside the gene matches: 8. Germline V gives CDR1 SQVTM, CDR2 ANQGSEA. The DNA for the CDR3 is TGCAGCGTTGATGGACTAGCGGAGAGGAGCTCCTACAATGAGCAGTTCTTC. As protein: CSVDGLAERSSYNEQFF.

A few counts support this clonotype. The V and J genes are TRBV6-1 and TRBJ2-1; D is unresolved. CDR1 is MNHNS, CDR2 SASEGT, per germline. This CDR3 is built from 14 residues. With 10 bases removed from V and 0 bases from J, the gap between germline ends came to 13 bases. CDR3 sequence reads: CATRAESSYNEQFF. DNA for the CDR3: TGTGCCACCCGGGCTGAAAGCTCCTACAATGAGCAGTTCTTC.

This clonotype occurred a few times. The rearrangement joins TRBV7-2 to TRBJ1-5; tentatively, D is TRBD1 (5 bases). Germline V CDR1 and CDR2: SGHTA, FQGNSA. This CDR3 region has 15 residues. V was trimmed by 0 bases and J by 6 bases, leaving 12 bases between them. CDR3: CASSLASQGGQPQHF. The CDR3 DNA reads TGTGCCAGCAGCTTAGCGAGCCAGGGCGGTCAGCCCCAGCATTTT.

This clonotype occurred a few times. CDR3 in DNA: TGTGCCAGCAGTTTAGGGACAGGGTTCAGCAATGGCTACACCTTC. Translating it yields CASSLGTGFSNGYTF. The chain uses TRBV27 and TRBJ1-2; 9 nucleotides agree with TRBD1. The V gene's germline CDR1 is MNHEY and CDR2 SMNVEV (reference sequence). V gave up 2 bases and J gave up 6 bases; unmatched junction bases: 7. CDR3 length: 15 residues.

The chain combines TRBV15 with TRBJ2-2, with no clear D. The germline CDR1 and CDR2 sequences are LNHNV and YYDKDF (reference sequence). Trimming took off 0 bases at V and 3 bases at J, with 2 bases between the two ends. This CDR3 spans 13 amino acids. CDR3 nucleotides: TGTGCCACCAGCAGAGACTACACCGGGGAGCTGTTTTTT. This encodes CATSRDYTGELFF.

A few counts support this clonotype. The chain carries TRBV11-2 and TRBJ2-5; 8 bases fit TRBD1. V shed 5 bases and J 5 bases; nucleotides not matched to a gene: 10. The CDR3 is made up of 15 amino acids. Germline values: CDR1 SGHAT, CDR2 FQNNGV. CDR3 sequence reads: CASSPGGEVWETQYF. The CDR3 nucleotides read TGTGCCAGCAGCCCAGGGGGCGAGGTTTGGGAGACCCAGTACTTC.

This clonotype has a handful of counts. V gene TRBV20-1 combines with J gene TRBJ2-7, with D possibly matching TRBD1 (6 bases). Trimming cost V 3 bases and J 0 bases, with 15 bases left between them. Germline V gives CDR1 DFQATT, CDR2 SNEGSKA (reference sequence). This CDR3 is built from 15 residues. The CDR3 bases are TGCAGTGCTAGGCTGGTGGGACATAGCTCCTACGAGCAGTACTTC. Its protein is CSARLVGHSSYEQYF.

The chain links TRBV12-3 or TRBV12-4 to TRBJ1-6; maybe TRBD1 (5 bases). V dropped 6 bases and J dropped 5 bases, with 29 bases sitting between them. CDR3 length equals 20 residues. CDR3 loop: CASSLSGGAGRWENNSPLHF. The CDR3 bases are TGTGCCAGCAGCCTATCCGGAGGAGCAGGGCGTTGGGAAAATAATTCACCCCTCCACTTT.

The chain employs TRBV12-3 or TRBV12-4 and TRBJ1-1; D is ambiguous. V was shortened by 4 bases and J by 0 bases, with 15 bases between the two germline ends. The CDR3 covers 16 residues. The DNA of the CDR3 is TGTGCCAGCAGTTATTCTACCGTAAGGTTGAACACTGAAGCTTTCTTT. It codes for CASSYSTVRLNTEAFF.